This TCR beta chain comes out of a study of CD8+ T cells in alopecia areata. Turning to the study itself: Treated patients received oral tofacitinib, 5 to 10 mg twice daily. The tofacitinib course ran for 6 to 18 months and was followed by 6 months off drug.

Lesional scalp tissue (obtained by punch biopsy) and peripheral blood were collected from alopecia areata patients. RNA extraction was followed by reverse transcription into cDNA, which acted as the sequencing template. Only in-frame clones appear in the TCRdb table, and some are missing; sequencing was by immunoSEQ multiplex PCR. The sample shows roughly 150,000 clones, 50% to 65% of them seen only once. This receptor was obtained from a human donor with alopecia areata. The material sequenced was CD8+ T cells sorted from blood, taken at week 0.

The CDR3 here is CASSEIIETQYF. The CDR3 region has the DNA TGTGCCAGCAGTGAGATTATAGAGACCCAGTACTTC. The chain has TRBV6-1 and TRBJ2-5; unclear D gene. The ends were cut back, 3 bases at V and 4 bases at J, with 6 bases in the middle. Germline-derived CDR1 and CDR2 are MNHNS and SASEGT. This CDR3 is built from 12 residues.